These 4 T cell receptor beta chains came from one sample sequenced in a study of graft-versus-host responses after intestinal transplantation. Graft material was processed, releasing intraepithelial and lamina propria lymphocytes. Repertoires were generated with immunoSEQ multiplex PCR, while TCRdb's copy carries only in-frame clones and drops some. The sample lists thousands of clones, 65% to 85% occurring once. Sequences were derived from ileum tissue, sampled 120 to 130 days after transplant. These receptors all come from a human patient who received an intestinal transplant, so some T cells may come from the graft donor.

This clone was picked up one time. This chain joins TRBV4-1 and TRBJ2-5; 8 bases match TRBD1. Germline values: CDR1 MGHRA, CDR2 YSYEKL. J lost 0 bases, V lost 0 bases, and 6 bases had no gene match. This CDR3 region has 17 residues. The CDR3 loop is CASSQDRTGRYQETQYF. DNA of the CDR3: TGCGCCAGCAGCCAAGATAGGACAGGGCGGTACCAAGAGACCCAGTACTTC.

This clone appeared a few times. The V call is TRBV19, the J call TRBJ1-2; TRBD1 matches 12 bases. The CDR3 has 16 residues. Germline V gene sequence: CDR1 LNHDA, CDR2 SQIVND (reference sequence). J lost 7 bases, V lost 4 bases, and 10 bases had no gene match. For the CDR3, the DNA is TGTGCCAGTAGTAATGCGTTTCGGGACAGGGGGCTTGGCTACACCTTC. Its protein product is CASSNAFRDRGLGYTF.

The chain combines TRBV19 with TRBJ2-2; 7 nucleotides match TRBD2. The CDR3 consists of 14 residues. CDR1 is LNHDA and CDR2 is SQIVND in the germline V gene (reference sequence). Trimming took 6 bases from V and 5 from J; bases not matched to a gene: 6. DNA for the CDR3: TGTGCCAGTAGCAGCGGGGCCGATACCGGGGAGCTGTTTTTT. This codes for CASSSGADTGELFF.

This rearrangement joins TRBV5-1 to TRBJ2-2; TRBD1 matches 9 bases. The V gene end was trimmed by 1 base and the J gene end by 3 bases; junction bases not matched to a gene: 4. This CDR3 spans 16 amino acids. CDR1 and CDR2 (germline): SGHRS, YFSETQ. The CDR3: CASSLTGGADTGELFF. In DNA, the CDR3 is TGCGCCAGCAGCTTGACAGGGGGCGCGGACACCGGGGAGCTGTTTTTT.